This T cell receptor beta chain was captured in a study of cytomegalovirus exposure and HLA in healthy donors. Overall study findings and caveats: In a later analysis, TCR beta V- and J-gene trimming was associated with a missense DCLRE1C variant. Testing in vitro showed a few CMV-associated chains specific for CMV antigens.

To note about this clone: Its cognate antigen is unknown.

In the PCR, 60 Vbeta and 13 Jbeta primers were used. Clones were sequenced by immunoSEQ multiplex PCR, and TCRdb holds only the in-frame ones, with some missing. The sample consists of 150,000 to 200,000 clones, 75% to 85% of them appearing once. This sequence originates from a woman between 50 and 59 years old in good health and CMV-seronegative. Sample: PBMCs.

This chain's CDR3 is CASSRAGVPNQPQHF. DNA of the CDR3: TGTGCCAGCAGTAGGGCAGGGGTTCCTAATCAGCCCCAGCATTTT. The rearrangement joins TRBV6-5 to TRBJ1-5; D perhaps matches TRBD1 (6 bases). V gave up 5 bases and J gave up 4 bases, with 15 bases separating them. Looked up from germline, CDR1 is MNHEY and CDR2 is SVGAGI. The CDR3 covers 15 residues.